The next 5 T cell receptor beta chains were all read from a single sample in a study of human T cells and chemical hapten exposure. Each CDR3 protein gets one entry after TCRdb re-called the RACE reads with MiXCR. Of approximately 350,000 distinct CDR3 sequences in the sample, under 6.5% are singletons; the top ten hold around 5.8%. The time point denotes: patch test 2, 6 weeks after DPC sensitization. The treatment is: therapeutic diphenylcyclopropenone sensitization with weekly scalp DPC. The input for sequencing was whole blood, taken in connection with sensitization to the hapten diphenylcyclopropenone (DPC). These receptors originate from a woman younger than 35 with alopecia areata. Some clones in this sample may be carry-over from other donors' samples.

This clonotype was seen only a few times. The chain couples TRBV5-1 to TRBJ2-6; 10 bases align to TRBD2. The CDR3 spans 18 residues. Trimming at V came to 4 bases and at J to 4 bases, leaving 11 bases not matched to a gene. CDR1 SGHRS and CDR2 YFSETQ come from the germline V gene. The CDR3 sequence: CASSPPPTSGAGANVLTF. The CDR3 DNA follows: TGCGCCAGCAGCCCACCTCCTACTAGCGGGGCCGGGGCCAACGTCCTGACTTTC.

CDR3 sequence: CASNLGTPYNTEAFF. CDR3 nucleotides: TGTGCCAGCAACCTAGGGACACCCTATAATACTGAAGCTTTCTTT. J is TRBJ1-1 and V is TRBV12-3 or TRBV12-4, with D perhaps matching TRBD1 (6 bases). Trimming took 7 bases from V and 5 from J, leaving 20 bases between them. There are 15 residues in the CDR3.

This sequence joins TRBV9 and TRBJ2-5; 9 bases align to TRBD1. The CDR3 runs to 16 residues. The J segment lost 3 bases and the V segment lost 3 bases, leaving 9 bases of the junction unmatched. Germline V gene sequence: CDR1 SGDLS, CDR2 YYNGEE. The CDR3 DNA reads TGTGCCAGCAGCGGCGGAATGGGACAGGGTAAAGAGACCCAGTACTTC. It is translated as CASSGGMGQGKETQYF. Complete variable domain (other parts from reference TRBV9 and TRBJ2-5): DSGVTQTPKHLITATGQRVTLRCSPRSGDLSVYWYQQSLDQGLQFLIQYYNGEERAKGNILERFSAQQFPDLHSELNLSSLELGDSALYFCASSGGMGQGKETQYFGPGTRLLVL.

V gene TRBV20-1 combines with J gene TRBJ2-7; the D is unclear. V dropped 0 bases and J dropped 1 base, with 10 bases sitting between them. The CDR3 is 14 amino acids. CDR1 and CDR2 from the germline V gene are DFQATT and SNEGSKA (reference sequence). The CDR3 here is CSARDRRNSYEQYF. The CDR3 coding sequence is TGCAGTGCTAGAGATCGGCGGAATTCCTACGAGCAGTACTTC.

V gene TRBV4-3 combines with J gene TRBJ1-2; 8 bases agree with TRBD1. CDR1 is LGHNA and CDR2 is YSLEER in the germline V gene. With V trimmed by 0 bases and J by 5 bases, 5 bases remained unmatched. The CDR3 contains 15 residues. CDR3 protein: CASSQDWDRRYGYTF. In DNA, the CDR3 is TGCGCCAGCAGCCAAGATTGGGACAGGCGGTATGGCTACACCTTC.